This T cell receptor (beta chain) was recovered during a study of T cell changes during pregnancy in multiple sclerosis. The CDR3 spans 14 residues. The germline gives CDR1 SGHNT, CDR2 YENEEA. The V end lost 4 bases, the J end lost 4 bases, and 14 bases lay between the germline ends. The protocol was immunoSEQ multiplex PCR, while the TCRdb copy is restricted to in-frame clones and leaves out a portion. The sample lists about 67,000 clones, 90% seen once, with roughly 1.5% in the top ten. The rearrangement joins TRBV11-3 to TRBJ2-7; maybe TRBD2 (6 bases). This material consisted of peripheral blood, taken in the third trimester of pregnancy. This receptor was obtained from a female donor with multiple sclerosis, enrolled in a pregnancy study. CDR3 sequence reads: CASSSPGTFYEQYF. The CDR3 DNA follows: TGTGCCAGCAGCTCTCCCGGGACTTTTTACGAGCAGTACTTC.